A single sample is the source of the 16 T cell receptor beta chains below, sequenced in a study of T cell responses to AZD1222 COVID-19 vaccine. Clones were read by immunoSEQ multiplex PCR, and TCRdb kept only the in-frame ones, dropping some. The sample lists 84,000 or so clones, more than 75% seen once, with less than 3.5% in the top ten. Sequenced here: peripheral blood, sampled on day 0 of AZD1222 vaccination. These receptors originate from an adult in good health.

The chain combines TRBV5-1 with TRBJ2-7; TRBD1 aligns across 10 bases. The germline CDR1 and CDR2 sequences are SGHRS and YFSETQ. This CDR3 contains 14 residues. Germline trimming cut 4 bases from V and 6 bases from J; bases unmatched to any gene: 7. CDR3 protein: CASSTRTGGSEQYF. For the CDR3, the DNA is TGCGCCAGCAGCACCCGGACAGGGGGGAGCGAGCAGTACTTC.

The V and J genes are TRBV11-3 and TRBJ2-4; D is possibly TRBD1 or TRBD2 (6 bases each). The V end was cut by 1 base, the J end by 1 base, with 11 bases between. Germline assignment: CDR1 SGHNT and CDR2 YENEEA. There are 16 residues in the CDR3. The CDR3 spells CASSLGRGGAKNIQYF. The CDR3 nucleotides are TGTGCCAGCAGCTTAGGCAGGGGAGGCGCCAAAAACATTCAGTACTTC.

The rearrangement joins TRBV5-1 to TRBJ2-3, with TRBD2 matching over 10 bases. The CDR3 totals 20 residues. Germline CDR1 reads SGHRS; CDR2 reads YFSETQ. Trimming at V came to 0 bases and at J to 3 bases, leaving 16 bases not matched to a gene. CDR3 in DNA: TGCGCCAGCAGCTTGGAGCCCCCGAGAGGGACTAGCGCGAGAACAGATACGCAGTATTTT. It yields the protein CASSLEPPRGTSARTDTQYF. The full variable domain, with the rest looked up from reference TRBV5-1 and TRBJ2-3, is KAGVTQTPRYLIKTRGQQVTLSCSPISGHRSVSWYQQTPGQGLQFLFEYFSETQRNKGNFPGRFSGRQFSNSRSEMNVSTLELGDSALYLCASSLEPPRGTSARTDTQYFGPGTRLTVL.

In this sample, this clone turned up once. The V call is TRBV10-1, the J call TRBJ1-1; 7 bases align to TRBD1. V shed 2 bases and J 6 bases; nucleotides not matched to a gene: 3. CDR1 is WNHNN, CDR2 SYGVQD, per germline (reference sequence). The CDR3 has 13 residues. CDR3 bases: TGCGCCAGCAGTGAGGACAGGGCGGCTGAAGCTTTCTTT. It is translated as CASSEDRAAEAFF.

CDR3 in amino acids: CASSGNRGYGYTF. In DNA form, the CDR3 reads TGCGCCAGCAGTGGTAACAGGGGCTATGGCTACACCTTC. The chain carries TRBV10-1 and TRBJ1-2, with 7 nucleotides matching TRBD1. Germline loops: CDR1 WNHNN, CDR2 SYGVQD (reference sequence). The CDR3 has 13 residues. V was clipped by 4 bases and J by 4 bases; unmatched bases: 3.

The rearrangement joins TRBV5-1 to TRBJ2-7; D may match TRBD1 or TRBD2 (5 bases each). The CDR3 totals 15 residues. CDR1 SGHRS and CDR2 YFSETQ come from the germline V gene. The V end lost 4 bases, the J end lost 2 bases, and 16 bases lay between the germline ends. In nucleotides, the CDR3 is TGCGCCAGCAGCATTGCCGGGACGGAAACCTACGAGCAGTACTTC. As protein: CASSIAGTETYEQYF.

V and J are TRBV27 and TRBJ2-7; 8 bases map to TRBD2. This CDR3 has 12 residues. Trimming removed 7 bases from V and 5 bases from J; junction bases left unmatched: 4. The germline V gene has CDR1 MNHEY and CDR2 SMNVEV (reference sequence). The CDR3 reads CASTGTRDEQYF. CDR3 sequence (DNA): TGTGCCAGCACCGGGACTAGGGACGAGCAGTACTTC.

The J gene is TRBJ2-7, the V gene TRBV5-4, with TRBD2 as a possible D gene (6 bases). The germline CDR1 and CDR2 sequences are SGHNT and YYREEE (reference sequence). The CDR3 has 13 residues. V was trimmed by 3 bases and J by 7 bases, leaving 14 bases between them. The CDR3, as DNA: TGTGCCAGCAGCTCCTGGCGGCGGGAAGAGCAGTACTTC. This gives the protein CASSSWRREEQYF.

The chain is built from TRBV9 and TRBJ1-3; possible D gene TRBD1, 5 bases. Trimming pared 3 bases from V and 2 bases from J, leaving 27 bases between. The CDR3 extends over 20 amino acids. Germline CDR1 SGDLS, CDR2 YYNGEE. The CDR3 region is CASSESRGEGGGRAGNTIYF. The CDR3 region has the DNA TGTGCCAGCAGCGAGTCCCGAGGGGAAGGTGGTGGAAGGGCTGGAAACACCATATATTTT.

This clone was seen more than once but under ten times. V and J are TRBV2 and TRBJ2-1; D may be TRBD1 or TRBD2 (6 bases each). The V gene lost 7 bases and the J gene lost 2 bases, with 9 bases spanning the gap. The CDR3 is 13 residues long. Germline V CDR1 and CDR2: SNHLY, FYNNEI. The CDR3: CASMRGAYNEQFF. In nucleotides, the CDR3 is TGTGCCAGCATGAGGGGGGCCTACAATGAGCAGTTCTTC. Supplemented by reference TRBV2 and TRBJ2-1, the full variable domain reads EPEVTQTPSHQVTQMGQEVILRCVPISNHLYFYWYRQILGQKVEFLVSFYNNEISEKSEIFDDQFSVERPDGSNFTLKIRSTKLEDSAMYFCASMRGAYNEQFFGPGTRLTVL.

The chain carries TRBV28 and TRBJ2-7, with 12 positions matching TRBD2. The trim removed 5 bases at V and 6 bases at J, leaving 11 bases unmatched. This CDR3 has 16 amino acids. CDR1 is MDHEN and CDR2 is SYDVKM in the germline V gene. In DNA form, the CDR3 reads TGTGCCAGCAGTCCAACCGGACTAGCGGGAAACTTCGAGCAGTACTTC. This sequence encodes CASSPTGLAGNFEQYF. Variable domain in full (rest from reference TRBV28 and TRBJ2-7): DVKVTQSSRYLVKRTGEKVFLECVQDMDHENMFWYRQDPGLGLRLIYFSYDVKMKEKGDIPEGYSVSREKKERFSLILESASTNQTSMYLCASSPTGLAGNFEQYFGPGTRLTVT.

The chain is built from TRBV7-8 and TRBJ2-7, with D uncertain. Germline V lookup: CDR1 SGHVS, CDR2 FQNEAQ. The V end lost 0 bases, the J end lost 2 bases, and 2 bases lay between the germline ends. This CDR3 is 12 amino acids long. As DNA, the CDR3 is TGTGCCAGCAGCTTAGCAGCCTACGAGCAGTACTTC. As protein: CASSLAAYEQYF.

The chain recombines TRBV5-8 with TRBJ2-5; tentative D call: TRBD2 (5 bases). The CDR3 extends over 14 amino acids. V was trimmed by 0 bases and J by 0 bases, leaving 6 bases between them. CDR1 is SGHTS and CDR2 is YDEGEE in the germline V gene. The CDR3 region is CASSLGTDQETQYF. CDR3 nucleotide sequence: TGTGCCAGCAGCTTGGGGACTGACCAAGAGACCCAGTACTTC.

V usage is TRBV18 and J usage is TRBJ1-5; D not resolved. This CDR3 has 14 residues. Looked up from germline, CDR1 is KGHSH and CDR2 is LQKENI. With 4 bases removed from V and 2 bases from J, the gap between germline ends came to 9 bases. The CDR3 DNA reads as TGTGCCAGCTCACAGAAGGTCGGCAATCAGCCCCAGCATTTT. It is translated as CASSQKVGNQPQHF. Filled out from reference TRBV18 and TRBJ1-5, the complete variable domain reads NAGVMQNPRHLVRRRGQEARLRCSPMKGHSHVYWYRQLPEEGLKFMVYLQKENIIDESGMPKERFSAEFPKEGPSILRIQQVVRGDSAAYFCASSQKVGNQPQHFGDGTRLSIL.

CDR3 sequence reads: CASSQVHTPSDEQYF. CDR3 sequence (DNA): TGCGCCAGCAGCCAAGTTCACACCCCGTCGGACGAGCAGTACTTC. The genes are TRBV4-1 and TRBJ2-7; unclear D gene. The CDR3 has 15 residues. CDR1 and CDR2 (germline): MGHRA, YSYEKL. The V gene lost 1 base and the J gene lost 5 bases, with 15 bases spanning the gap.

The chain recombines TRBV19 with TRBJ1-5; 7 nucleotides line up with TRBD1. The trim removed 5 bases at V and 0 bases at J, leaving 4 bases unmatched. Germline V gives CDR1 LNHDA, CDR2 SQIVND (reference sequence). CDR3 length: 15 residues. The CDR3 DNA reads TGTGCCAGTAGTTCAGACAGGGTTAGCAATCAGCCCCAGCATTTT. It is translated as CASSSDRVSNQPQHF.